This T cell receptor (beta chain) is from a study of blood T cell repertoires in COVID-19. Original analysis: Reference gene primers were amplified, and this amplification served to estimate nucleated cell counts. Sequencing used immunoSEQ multiplex PCR; TCRdb keeps in-frame clones, though not all of them. Clonal size and the V and J genes are those of that table, whereas D and trimming came from the DNA. This sample has about 160,000 clones, with 80% to 95% found just once. Germline V CDR1 and CDR2: KGHSH, LQKENI. V dropped 6 bases and J dropped 0; count of bases not matched to a gene: 6. The CDR3 consists of 17 residues.

The specimen sequenced was peripheral blood. The receptor comes from a man aged 25 to 40 with COVID-19, enrolled during active disease. The chain couples TRBV18 to TRBJ1-5, with 12 bases fitting TRBD1. The CDR3, as DNA: TGTGCCAGCTCGCACGGGACAGGGGGCAATAGCAATCAGCCCCAGCATTTT. Translating it yields CASSHGTGGNSNQPQHF.